Detailed here is one T cell receptor beta chain. The antigen remains unidentified. These data come from a study of T cell responses to AZD1222 COVID-19 vaccine. This table comes from immunoSEQ multiplex PCR, and its TCRdb copy is limited to in-frame clones, with some not included. The data hold tens of thousands of clones, with roughly nine tenths observed a single time. The study, taken as a whole, reports: Only a handful of individuals given AZD1222 were seropositive at baseline. Spike-specific TCR breadth and depth were elevated following two AZD1222 doses. Females outnumbered males among donors, who were mostly white British; clonal diversity was possibly underestimated.

Germline values: CDR1 LNHDA, CDR2 SQIVND (reference sequence). V shed 1 base, J shed 1 base, and the junction held 7 bases outside the gene matches. This CDR3 is 17 amino acids long. The source of this sequence is an adult in good health. The chain is built from TRBV19 and TRBJ2-5; 9 nucleotides agree with TRBD1. Material: peripheral blood, obtained on day 0 of AZD1222 vaccination. DNA of the CDR3: TGTGCCAGTAGTATAGGACAGGGGGTCCTTTCCCAAGAGACCCAGTACTTC. Its protein product is CASSIGQGVLSQETQYF.